This T cell receptor (beta chain) was observed in a study of molecular identifiers for immune sequencing clone quantification. TCRdb reprocessed the PCR reads with MiXCR, giving one entry per CDR3 protein. This sample has some 580,000 distinct CDR3 sequences, with about 25% found just once. Germline loops: CDR1 GTSNPN, CDR2 SVGIG (reference sequence). This CDR3 region has 13 residues. The germline V and J ends were trimmed by 4 bases and 6 bases, with 15 bases remaining between them. The source is a human donor in good health. Some libraries in this study had Jurkat cell RNA spiked in. The rearrangement uses TRBV30 and TRBJ1-2, with unresolved D. Sequenced: naive CD8+ T cells from blood, with Jurkat cell RNA spiked in. Sample subset: FACS-sorted CD8+CD4-CCR7+CD45RA+ naive T cells. CDR3 DNA sequence: TGTGCCTGGATGAAGGACTGGGTGAATGGCTACACCTTC. It translates to CAWMKDWVNGYTF. Full variable domain (remainder filled in from reference TRBV30 and TRBJ1-2): SQTIHQWPATLVQPVGSPLSLECTVEGTSNPNLYWYRQAAGRGLQLLFYSVGIGQISSEVPQNLSASRPQDRQFILSSKKLLLSDSGFYLCAWMKDWVNGYTFGSGTRLTVV.